The 30 T cell receptor beta chains below were found in one sample sequenced in a study of blood T cell repertoires in COVID-19. Libraries were prepared by immunoSEQ multiplex PCR; TCRdb keeps only in-frame clonotypes and omits some of them. Of 130,000 to 150,000 clones listed, around 83% are singletons. Sequencing was performed on peripheral blood. Receptors originate from a human donor with acute or convalescent COVID-19. The donor label of this sample is uncertain.

This chain connects TRBV1 to TRBJ1-3. TRBV1 is a listed pseudogene. The CDR3 length is 14 residues. CDR3 sequence: CTSSNGEGGNTIYF. In nucleotides, the CDR3 is TGCACCAGCAGCAACGGGGAGGGTGGAAACACCATATATTTT.

In this sample, this clone turned up once. The J gene is TRBJ2-7, the V gene TRBV6-5; 8 bases fit TRBD1. J lost 4 bases, V lost 6 bases, and 5 bases had no gene match. CDR1 is MNHEY, CDR2 SVGAGI, per germline. The CDR3 has 13 residues. The CDR3 coding sequence is TGTGCCAGCAGGCAGGGGGCGGGGTACGAGCAGTACGTC. Its protein product is CASRQGAGYEQYV.

The V call is TRBV4-1, the J call TRBJ2-1, with TRBD1 identical over 7 bases. Unmatched junction bases numbered 10, after V lost 1 base and J lost 1 base. This CDR3 has 18 residues. Germline V gene sequence: CDR1 MGHRA, CDR2 YSYEKL. The CDR3 here is CASSQGDGRGNSYNEQFF. For the CDR3, the DNA is TGCGCCAGCAGCCAAGGGGATGGCAGGGGGAATTCCTACAATGAGCAGTTCTTC.

V is TRBV15 and J is TRBJ2-3, with 8 bases matching TRBD1. The CDR3 runs to 12 residues. CDR1 and CDR2 (germline): LNHNV, YYDKDF (reference sequence). The trim removed 5 bases at V and 11 bases at J, leaving 6 bases unmatched. The chain's CDR3 is CATSPDRGMQYF. Written as DNA, the CDR3 is TGTGCCACCAGCCCAGACAGGGGAATGCAGTATTTT. Using reference TRBV15 and TRBJ2-3 for the parts outside the CDR3, the full variable domain is DAMVIQNPRYQVTQFGKPVTLSCSQTLNHNVMYWYQQKSSQAPKLLFHYYDKDFNNEADTPDNFQSRRPNTSFCFLDIRSPGLGDTAMYLCATSPDRGMQYFGPGTRLTVL.

This clone was recorded only once. The chain joins TRBV6-5 to TRBJ2-2; TRBD2 is a possible D gene (6 bases). Germline assignment: CDR1 MNHEY and CDR2 SVGAGI. V dropped 5 bases and J dropped 1 base, with 11 bases sitting between them. The CDR3 is made up of 15 amino acids. The CDR3 DNA is TGTGCCAGCAGTCCCCCGGAGGGGAACACCGGGGAGCTGTTTTTT. This sequence encodes CASSPPEGNTGELFF.

This clone has just a few counts. This chain links TRBV27 with TRBJ1-6; D uncertain. V lost 5 bases to trimming and J lost 9 bases, with 17 bases between them. CDR3 length: 15 residues. Germline CDR1 MNHEY, CDR2 SMNVEV (reference sequence). The CDR3 here is CASSRSRQSGSPLHF. The CDR3 DNA reads as TGTGCCAGCAGTCGTTCGCGACAATCCGGTTCACCCCTCCACTTT.

The rearrangement links TRBV7-6 to TRBJ1-4; D is uncertain. The CDR3 has 15 amino acids. Germline-derived CDR1 and CDR2 are SGHVS and FNYEAQ. Trimming left V 1 base short and J 6 bases short, with 12 bases between. The CDR3 DNA is TGTGCCAGCAGCTTAGAATATCGATCGGATGAAAAACTGTTTTTT. Its protein is CASSLEYRSDEKLFF.

V is TRBV4-2 and J is TRBJ2-5; tentative D call: TRBD1 (6 bases). The CDR3 totals 13 residues. The V end was cut by 1 base, the J end by 3 bases, with 6 bases between. Germline values: CDR1 LGHNA, CDR2 YNFKEQ. In DNA, the CDR3 is TGTGCCAGCAGCCAAGGACAGGAAGAGACCCAGTACTTC. Protein sequence: CASSQGQEETQYF.

The chain links TRBV29-1 to TRBJ2-1; D is uncertain. Germline loops: CDR1 SQVTM, CDR2 ANQGSEA. CDR3 length: 10 amino acids. Trimming took off 4 bases at V and 10 bases at J, with 8 bases between the two ends. CDR3 protein: CSVGWAEQFF. In DNA form, the CDR3 reads TGCAGCGTTGGATGGGCAGAGCAGTTCTTC.

The chain recombines TRBV18 with TRBJ2-7; a possible D gene is TRBD1 (5 bases). Germline assignment: CDR1 KGHSH and CDR2 LQKENI. This CDR3 has 17 amino acids. Deletions cut 1 base from V and 2 bases from J, with 18 bases between. CDR3: CASSPLFQGNPTYEQYF. CDR3 coding DNA: TGTGCCAGCTCACCACTCTTCCAGGGCAATCCTACCTACGAGCAGTACTTC.

This chain joins TRBV5-1 and TRBJ2-5, with D maybe TRBD1 (5 bases). Trimming removed 0 bases at V and 2 bases at J, with 11 bases between. The CDR3 spans 15 residues. Germline V gene data show CDR1 as SGHRS and CDR2 as YFSETQ. The CDR3 sequence is CASSLEQGRQETQYF. The CDR3, as DNA: TGCGCCAGCAGCTTGGAGCAGGGCAGGCAAGAGACCCAGTACTTC. The entire variable domain, with the rest obtained from reference TRBV5-1 and TRBJ2-5, is as follows: KAGVTQTPRYLIKTRGQQVTLSCSPISGHRSVSWYQQTPGQGLQFLFEYFSETQRNKGNFPGRFSGRQFSNSRSEMNVSTLELGDSALYLCASSLEQGRQETQYFGPGTRLLVL.

The chain employs TRBV7-2 and TRBJ1-2; D gene unclear. Trimming removed 5 bases at V and 3 bases at J, with 7 bases between. In germline, CDR1 is SGHTA, CDR2 FQGNSA. The CDR3 totals 12 residues. Written as DNA, the CDR3 is TGTGCCAGCAGCGTCGAGCACTATGGCTACACCTTC. Its protein is CASSVEHYGYTF.

This chain connects TRBV11-1 to TRBJ1-2; 9 positions agree with TRBD1. With 4 bases clipped from V and 5 bases from J, the junction kept 5 bases outside the gene matches. Germline V lookup: CDR1 SGHAT, CDR2 FQDESV (reference sequence). The CDR3 length is 14 residues. The CDR3 loop reads CASSWDRDSYGYTF. CDR3 nucleotides: TGTGCCAGCAGCTGGGACAGGGACAGTTATGGCTACACCTTC.

In its sample, this clone was seen once. The rearrangement uses TRBV27 and TRBJ2-3, with a possible D match to TRBD1 (6 bases). The CDR3 is made up of 18 amino acids. Germline V gives CDR1 MNHEY, CDR2 SMNVEV (reference sequence). Between the trimmed V and J ends, which lost 0 bases and 3 bases, there was a span of 19 bases. The chain's CDR3 is CASSLSFAAGVRTDTQYF. The CDR3 DNA follows: TGTGCCAGCAGTTTATCGTTCGCGGCAGGGGTGAGGACAGATACGCAGTATTTT.

The chain recombines TRBV4-1 with TRBJ1-2, with 9 bases matching TRBD1. This CDR3 spans 16 amino acids. V shed 3 bases, J shed 4 bases, and the junction held 9 bases outside the gene matches. Germline loops: CDR1 MGHRA, CDR2 YSYEKL. The CDR3 DNA reads as TGCGCCAGCAGCCAGGGACAGGGCCCGATAGGCTATGGCTACACCTTC. This sequence encodes CASSQGQGPIGYGYTF.

This clone occurred a few times. The rearrangement uses TRBV2 and TRBJ2-7; no firm D call. The CDR3 runs to 12 residues. V was cut by 2 bases and J by 8 bases, with 10 bases left in between. Germline CDR1 is SNHLY and CDR2 is FYNNEI. The CDR3 DNA is TGTGCCAGCAGTGAATTGTATGGCCAGCAGTACTTC. Translation gives CASSELYGQQYF. The full variable domain, rest sourced from reference TRBV2 and TRBJ2-7, is EPEVTQTPSHQVTQMGQEVILRCVPISNHLYFYWYRQILGQKVEFLVSFYNNEISEKSEIFDDQFSVERPDGSNFTLKIRSTKLEDSAMYFCASSELYGQQYFGPGTRLTVT.

The rearrangement joins TRBV29-1 to TRBJ2-3, with D maybe TRBD1 (5 bases). V dropped 1 base and J dropped 4 bases, with 9 bases sitting between them. Germline V gene sequence: CDR1 SQVTM, CDR2 ANQGSEA. This CDR3 comprises 13 residues. The CDR3 DNA follows: TGCAGCGTTGAAGCAGGACAAGCAGATACGCAGTATTTT. Translation gives CSVEAGQADTQYF.

The CDR3 DNA sequence: TGCAGCGTTGAGGTCAGCGACTCTGGGGCCAACGTCCTGACTTTC. Its translation: CSVEVSDSGANVLTF. This chain uses TRBV29-1 with TRBJ2-6; the D is unclear. Germline-derived CDR1 and CDR2 are SQVTM and ANQGSEA. This CDR3 comprises 15 residues. V lost 3 bases, J lost 0 bases, and 9 bases lay in between.

This rearrangement joins TRBV9 to TRBJ2-3; 7 bases are shared with TRBD2. V trimming: 0 bases; J trimming: 4 bases; junction bases outside the gene matches: 11. This CDR3 comprises 17 residues. Germline values: CDR1 SGDLS, CDR2 YYNGEE. This chain's CDR3 is CASSVVPSGMLADTQYF. The DNA of the CDR3 is TGTGCCAGCAGCGTAGTCCCGAGCGGGATGCTGGCAGATACGCAGTATTTT.

The V call is TRBV28, the J call TRBJ1-6; no reliable D call. V was pared by 1 base and J by 0 bases, with 7 bases between. The CDR3 runs 16 residues. From germline, CDR1 is MDHEN and CDR2 SYDVKM. CDR3 sequence reads: CASSLFRSSYNSPLHF. In DNA, the CDR3 is TGTGCCAGCAGTTTATTTAGGAGCTCCTATAATTCACCCCTCCACTTT.

The V and J genes are TRBV6-5 and TRBJ2-7, with TRBD1 identical over 7 bases. The CDR3 length is 13 residues. CDR1 MNHEY and CDR2 SVGAGI come from the germline V gene. V was pared by 4 bases and J by 6 bases, with 6 bases of the junction left unmatched. The CDR3 coding sequence is TGTGCCAGCAGTTCGGACAGGAGCCGCGAGCAGTACGTC. It is translated as CASSSDRSREQYV.

This sequence joins TRBV6-2 or TRBV6-3 and TRBJ1-6; no firm D call. V was pared by 4 bases and J by 9 bases, with 13 bases between. The CDR3 consists of 14 residues. CDR1 MNHEY and CDR2 SVGEGT come from the germline V gene. The CDR3 DNA follows: TGTGCCAGCAGTTTGGATGGTGAGGTTTCACCCCTCCACTTT. This sequence encodes CASSLDGEVSPLHF.

This chain links TRBV2 with TRBJ1-1; tentatively, D is TRBD1 (5 bases). This CDR3 is 15 amino acids long. Germline V lookup: CDR1 SNHLY, CDR2 FYNNEI. V lost 4 bases, J lost 4 bases, and 16 bases lay in between. This CDR3 is CASSVPPGRGTEAFF. The CDR3 DNA is TGTGCCAGCAGTGTACCCCCAGGGCGAGGCACTGAAGCTTTCTTT.

J is TRBJ1-6 and V is TRBV18, with a possible D match to TRBD1 (6 bases). With 6 bases removed from V and 1 base from J, the gap between germline ends came to 16 bases. CDR3 length: 17 amino acids. Germline CDR1 reads KGHSH; CDR2 reads LQKENI. CDR3 in amino acids: CASSRDGGASYNSPLHF. The CDR3 coding sequence is TGTGCCAGCTCCAGGGATGGGGGCGCTTCCTATAATTCACCCCTCCACTTT.

This clone was recorded only once. The chain has TRBV7-2 and TRBJ1-6; 11 bases align to TRBD1. This CDR3 contains 15 residues. Germline V gene lookup returns CDR1 SGHTA and CDR2 FQGNSA. V gave up 7 bases and J gave up 6 bases; unmatched junction bases: 5. CDR3 sequence reads: CASTTDRGPNSPLHF. CDR3 sequence (DNA): TGTGCCAGCACTACGGACAGGGGGCCTAATTCACCCCTCCACTTT.

This clone showed up just a few times. This rearrangement joins TRBV28 to TRBJ1-6, with no clear D. This CDR3 has 17 amino acids. The germline gives CDR1 MDHEN, CDR2 SYDVKM. Deletions cut 4 bases from V and 9 bases from J, with 22 bases between. CDR3: CASSSSRAGFTGSPLHF. The CDR3 DNA follows: TGTGCCAGCAGTTCATCCCGGGCGGGGTTCACGGGTTCACCCCTCCACTTT.

V is TRBV18 and J is TRBJ2-5; perhaps TRBD2 as D (6 bases). CDR1 KGHSH and CDR2 LQKENI come from the germline V gene. The CDR3 length is 15 residues. V lost 3 bases, J lost 1 base, and 12 bases lay in between. The CDR3 DNA sequence: TGTGCCAGCTCACCGGGTTGGAGGGGCCAAGAGACCCAGTACTTC. Translation: CASSPGWRGQETQYF.

V gene TRBV30 combines with J gene TRBJ2-1; 7 positions agree with TRBD1. V lost 8 bases to trimming and J lost 4 bases; unmatched junction nucleotides: 8. CDR3 length: 13 residues. Germline V lookup: CDR1 GTSNPN, CDR2 SVGIG (reference sequence). The CDR3 bases are TGTGCCGCGAATGGGACAGCGTACAATGAGCAGTTCTTC. Translating gives CAANGTAYNEQFF. The full variable domain, rest sourced from reference TRBV30 and TRBJ2-1, is SQTIHQWPATLVQPVGSPLSLECTVEGTSNPNLYWYRQAAGRGLQLLFYSVGIGQISSEVPQNLSASRPQDRQFILSSKKLLLSDSGFYLCAANGTAYNEQFFGPGTRLTVL.

V and J are TRBV3-1 (or the pseudogene TRBV3-2) and TRBJ2-2; D gene uncertain. Between the trimmed V and J ends, which lost 4 bases and 5 bases, there was a span of 11 bases. Germline CDR1 reads LGHDT; CDR2 reads YNNKEL (reference sequence). This CDR3 has 14 residues. CDR3 DNA: TGTGCCAGCAGCCGCGCGGTGGTTACCGGGGAGCTGTTTTTT. Its translation: CASSRAVVTGELFF.

The rearrangement links TRBV29-1 to TRBJ2-3, with D uncertain. The length of the CDR3 is 11 residues. Germline V gives CDR1 SQVTM, CDR2 ANQGSEA. V was trimmed by 3 bases and J by 6 bases, leaving 7 bases between them. CDR3 sequence reads: CSVEPRDTQYF. The CDR3 nucleotides are TGCAGCGTTGAGCCGAGGGATACGCAGTATTTT.